The rows below give T cell receptor beta chains drawn from one sample of a study of breast tumors, draining lymph nodes, adjacent tissues. TCRdb reanalysed the multiplex PCR reads using MiXCR and keeps one entry per CDR3 protein. In the table there are 150,000 to 200,000 distinct CDR3 sequences, 25% to 40% of which are singletons. The sequenced sample was axillary lymph node tissue. Source of these receptors: a female donor with breast cancer. Some clones in this sample may be carry-over from other donors' samples. Each CDR3 is given with its conserved first and last residue. The D gene is left open where the match is weak. The size field is filled for only some rows; it gives once, few, many or a size class.

D gene,clone size,V gene,J gene,CDR3 DNA,CDR3 protein
.,few,TRBV28,TRBJ2-7,TGTGCCAGCAGTGGCCGCAGGGGGGTGTTGGACGAGCAGTACTTC,CASSGRRGVLDEQYF
.,.,TRBV4-3,TRBJ1-1,TGCGCCAGCAGCCGAACACGGGGTGAAAAAGCTTTCTTT,CASSRTRGEKAFF
TRBD2,.,TRBV18,TRBJ2-1,TGTGCCAGCTCACCGAGGGCGCTAGCGGACAATGAGCAGTTCTTC,CASSPRALADNEQFF
.,.,TRBV7-9,TRBJ1-2,TGTGCCAGCAGCTTAGAGACAGACTTAGGAGGCTACACCTTC,CASSLETDLGGYTF
.,.,TRBV20-1,TRBJ1-2,TGCAGTGCTAGAGTGACACCAGGCGATGGCTACACCTTC,CSARVTPGDGYTF
TRBD1,many,TRBV11-3,TRBJ2-1,TGTGCCAGCAGCTTGGCCGGGACAGGGAACAATGAGCAGTTCTTC,CASSLAGTGNNEQFF
TRBD2,.,TRBV28,TRBJ2-1,TGTGCCAGCAGGACTAGCGGGAGGGCCGGTTACAATGAGCAGTTCTTC,CASRTSGRAGYNEQFF
TRBD1,many,TRBV5-5,TRBJ2-5,TGTGCCAGCAGCTTGAACGAGGGGGCCGGAGAGACCCAGTACTTC,CASSLNEGAGETQYF
TRBD2,many,TRBV5-1,TRBJ2-7,TGCGCCAGCAGCTCCGATAGCGGGAAGCAGTACTTC,CASSSDSGKQYF
.,.,TRBV7-8,TRBJ1-6,TGTGCCAGCAGCTTAGCAACGTATTCACCCCTCCACTTT,CASSLATYSPLHF
TRBD1,many,TRBV10-3,TRBJ1-4,TGTGCCATCAGTGAGGGCGGGACAGGGTATAATGAAAAACTGTTTTTT,CAISEGGTGYNEKLFF
TRBD2,once,TRBV20-1,TRBJ2-7,TGCAGTGCTAGGACTAGCGGGAGGTCCCACGAGCAGTACTTC,CSARTSGRSHEQYF
TRBD2,.,TRBV30,TRBJ2-1,TGTGCCTGGAACCCCGGGGGGGGGAACAATGAGCAGTTCTTC,CAWNPGGGNNEQFF
.,many,TRBV10-3,TRBJ2-7,TGTGCCATCAGTGAGGAGGGGTGGGACGAGCAGTACTTC,CAISEEGWDEQYF
TRBD1,.,TRBV2,TRBJ1-5,TGTGCCAGCACGGGCAGGGGGGGCAATCAGCCCCAGCATTTT,CASTGRGGNQPQHF
.,.,TRBV13,TRBJ2-7,TGTGCCAGCAGCTATCACCCCAGGACAAGGGCCGAGCAGTACTTC,CASSYHPRTRAEQYF